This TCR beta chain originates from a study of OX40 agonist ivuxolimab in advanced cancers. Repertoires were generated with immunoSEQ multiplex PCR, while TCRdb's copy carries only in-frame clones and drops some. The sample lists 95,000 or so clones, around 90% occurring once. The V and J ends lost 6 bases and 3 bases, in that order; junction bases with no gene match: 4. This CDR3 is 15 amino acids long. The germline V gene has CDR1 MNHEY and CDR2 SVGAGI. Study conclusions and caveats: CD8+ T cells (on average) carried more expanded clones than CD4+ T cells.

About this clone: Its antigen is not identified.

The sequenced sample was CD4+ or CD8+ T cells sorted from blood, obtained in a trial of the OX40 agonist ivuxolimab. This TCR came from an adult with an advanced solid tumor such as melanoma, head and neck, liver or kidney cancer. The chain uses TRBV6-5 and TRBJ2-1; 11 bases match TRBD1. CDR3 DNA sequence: TGTGCCAGCAGGTCCGGGACAGGGGGCTACAATGAGCAGTTCTTC. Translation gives CASRSGTGGYNEQFF.